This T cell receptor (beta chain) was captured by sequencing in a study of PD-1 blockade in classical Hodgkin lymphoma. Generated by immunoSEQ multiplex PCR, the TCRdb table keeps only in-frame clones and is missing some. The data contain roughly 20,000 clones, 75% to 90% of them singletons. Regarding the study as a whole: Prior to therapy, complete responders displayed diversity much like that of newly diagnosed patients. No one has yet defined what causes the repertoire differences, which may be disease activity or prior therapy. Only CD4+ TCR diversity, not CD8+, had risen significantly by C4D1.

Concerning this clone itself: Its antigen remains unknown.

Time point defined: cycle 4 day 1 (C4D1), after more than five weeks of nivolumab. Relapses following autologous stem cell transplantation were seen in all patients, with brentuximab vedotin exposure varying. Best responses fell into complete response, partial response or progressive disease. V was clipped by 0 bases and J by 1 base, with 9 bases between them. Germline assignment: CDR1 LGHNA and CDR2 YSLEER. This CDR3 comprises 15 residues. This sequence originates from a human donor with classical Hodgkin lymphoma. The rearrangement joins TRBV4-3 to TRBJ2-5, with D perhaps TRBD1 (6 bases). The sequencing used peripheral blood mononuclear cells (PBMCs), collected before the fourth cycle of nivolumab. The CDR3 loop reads CASSQDFRGQETQYF. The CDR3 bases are TGCGCCAGCAGCCAAGATTTCAGGGGCCAAGAGACCCAGTACTTC.